The source of this T cell receptor beta chain is a study of cytomegalovirus exposure and HLA in healthy donors (dated by TCRdb to 2015 to 2018). Turning to the overall study: According to a later analysis, the 100 to 150 validation repertoires were produced on the same platform as the roughly 600 repertoires of the first cohort. The study aimed to test whether signatures of past pathogen exposure could be identified by cataloging public T cell receptors. Along with the approximately 700-subject first cohort, a separate validation cohort of roughly 110 different subjects was used. The study combined high-throughput TCR immunosequencing, statistical association of individual TCRs with disease status, and machine learning to predict cytomegalovirus infection status.

Separate from the roughly 700-subject first cohort, the validation cohort of some 130 subjects was the group to which the donors belonged. Libraries were made using the immunoSEQ multiplex PCR assay. The paper's processing steps were these. A statistical classification framework was built for diagnosing cytomegalovirus status from the catalog of TCR beta chain sequences. As stored in TCRdb, this immuneACCESS dataset retains in-frame rearrangements with V and J assigned. A fraction of the clones does not appear; measured against another copy, unresolved V genes explain less than half of the discrepancy, and the remainder lacks a known reason. Clonal size and the V and J genes are those of that table, whereas D and trimming came from the DNA. The sample table records 150,000 to 160,000 clones; around 84% of these occur just once. About 2.2% of the sample is in the top ten clones. Based on the germline V gene, the CDR1 and CDR2 sequences are KGHSH and LQKENI. V is trimmed back by 3 bases and J by 4 bases, and the junction contains 7 bases that no gene match accounts for. Including the terminal cysteine and phenylalanine, the CDR3 comprises 16 residues. Just the 48-base CDR3 DNA is kept, in frame starting at base 1.

Overall study results and their limits: Of the cluster scores, 85% to 95% were above 0 in a later analysis, which found that TCRs clustered in the first cohort also tended to co-occur in the 120 validation repertoires. A total of fewer than 200 TCR beta chains were listed by the study as associated with cytomegalovirus. A few of the identified cytomegalovirus-associated TCR beta chains were confirmed in vitro to be specific for cytomegalovirus antigens. While some public TCRs were present in many individuals, most TCR sequences turned up only very rarely across donors. A later analysis had no HLA typing for the validation cohort, so co-occurrence there was scored across all 130 or so repertoires. The classifier was reported to diagnose cytomegalovirus status with high specificity and sensitivity in both the original and validation cohorts. According to the authors, the approach could potentially be generalized to other disease states and immunological phenotypes.

Concerning this clone: It lacks a known antigen. Base qualities are not provided; no much larger clone lies one nucleotide away.

Material for sequencing was PBMCs. This TCR came from a human donor in good health. The chain joins TRBV18 to TRBJ1-3, and 9 bases in between align with TRBD1. The DNA sequence reads TGTGCCAGCTCACCGGGCGGACAGGGGTCCGGAAACACCATATATTTT. It is translated as CASSPGGQGSGNTIYF.